The 26 T cell receptor beta chains listed next were all sequenced from one sample in a study of blood T cell repertoires in COVID-19. TCRdb's table, derived via immunoSEQ multiplex PCR, lists solely in-frame clones and lacks some. The sample has about 230,000 clones; over 75% are singletons. The sample taken for sequencing was PBMCs or T cells enriched from blood (not recorded which). These receptors were obtained from a woman aged 30 to 39 who had been exposed to COVID-19.

J is TRBJ2-5 and V is TRBV19; D uncertain. The germline V gene has CDR1 LNHDA and CDR2 SQIVND (reference sequence). The CDR3 runs 11 residues. V lost 6 bases and J lost 5, with 7 bases in between. The CDR3 DNA sequence: TGTGCCAGTAGCGAGTCGGAGACCCAGTACTTC. Translating it yields CASSESETQYF.

The V and J genes are TRBV5-4 and TRBJ2-2; 12 nucleotides match TRBD1. Germline V gene data show CDR1 as SGHNT and CDR2 as YYREEE (reference sequence). The CDR3 totals 15 residues. J gave up 4 bases and V 4 bases, and 2 bases lay outside the gene matches. The CDR3 DNA follows: TGTGCCAGCAGCAGGGGACAGGGGGCCACCGGGGAGCTGTTTTTT. Translated: CASSRGQGATGELFF.

V gene TRBV19 combines with J gene TRBJ2-1; 8 bases map to TRBD1. From germline, CDR1 is LNHDA and CDR2 SQIVND (reference sequence). The CDR3 runs 16 residues. The junction had 13 bases not matched to a gene; V was cut back by 3 bases and J by 9 bases. CDR3 region: CASSIGAGGAYGEQFF. Written as DNA, the CDR3 is TGTGCCAGTAGTATCGGGGCAGGGGGCGCTTATGGTGAGCAGTTCTTC.

V usage is TRBV15 and J usage is TRBJ2-1; TRBD1 agrees at 7 bases. Germline assignment: CDR1 LNHNV and CDR2 YYDKDF (reference sequence). Trimming cost V 5 bases and J 3 bases; bases outside gene matches: 10. This CDR3 region has 16 residues. The CDR3 coding sequence is TGTGCCACCAGCCATGGAAGGGGGCTTCTCTACAATGAGCAGTTCTTC. It codes for CATSHGRGLLYNEQFF.

This chain links TRBV7-9 with TRBJ1-1, with D possibly TRBD1 on 5 matching bases. This CDR3 region has 14 residues. The V and J ends lost 0 bases and 1 base respectively, with 6 bases between them. Germline CDR1 and CDR2: SEHNR and FQNEAQ (reference sequence). CDR3 sequence reads: CASSLAGGNTEAFF. CDR3 bases: TGTGCCAGCAGCTTAGCCGGGGGGAACACTGAAGCTTTCTTT. Full variable domain (rest looked up from reference TRBV7-9 and TRBJ1-1): DTGVSQNPRHKITKRGQNVTFRCDPISEHNRLYWYRQTLGQGPEFLTYFQNEAQLEKSRLLSDRFSAERPKGSFSTLEIQRTEQGDSAMYLCASSLAGGNTEAFFGQGTRLTVV.

The rearrangement links TRBV5-4 to TRBJ2-1, with D possibly TRBD1 on 6 matching bases. CDR1 and CDR2 from the germline V gene are SGHNT and YYREEE (reference sequence). V was clipped by 6 bases and J by 3 bases, with 16 bases between them. The CDR3 spans 15 residues. Here the CDR3 reads CASITQGQIYNEQFF. The CDR3 nucleotides read TGTGCCAGCATCACACAGGGTCAAATCTACAATGAGCAGTTCTTC.

J is TRBJ2-1 and V is TRBV11-3; D possibly uses TRBD1 or TRBD2 (5 bases each). Deletions cut 9 bases from V and 0 bases from J, with 12 bases between. This CDR3 has 14 residues. Germline CDR1 is SGHNT and CDR2 is YENEEA. CDR3 amino acids: CASSDRSSYNEQFF. The CDR3 DNA is TGTGCCAGTAGCGACAGAAGCTCCTACAATGAGCAGTTCTTC.

This clone was recorded only once. The chain combines TRBV18 with TRBJ1-5; TRBD1 is a possible D gene (5 bases). The CDR3 length is 14 residues. In germline, CDR1 is KGHSH, CDR2 LQKENI. Trimming removed 6 bases from V and 1 base from J, with 10 bases in between. CDR3 in DNA: TGTGCCAGCTCCCAGGGACTGAGCAATCAGCCCCAGCATTTT. It translates to CASSQGLSNQPQHF.

The chain joins TRBV5-1 to TRBJ1-1; 9 bases line up with TRBD1. The CDR3 extends over 14 amino acids. CDR1 is SGHRS and CDR2 is YFSETQ in the germline V gene. With 4 bases clipped from V and 13 bases from J, the junction kept 14 bases outside the gene matches. The CDR3 nucleotides are TGCGCCAGCAGCGGATCTCACAGGGGGCAGATTGTTTTCTTT. Protein: CASSGSHRGQIVFF. The whole variable domain, remainder taken from reference TRBV5-1 and TRBJ1-1, is KAGVTQTPRYLIKTRGQQVTLSCSPISGHRSVSWYQQTPGQGLQFLFEYFSETQRNKGNFPGRFSGRQFSNSRSEMNVSTLELGDSALYLCASSGSHRGQIVFFGQGTRLTVV.

The chain has TRBV10-3 and TRBJ2-5, with 9 bases lining up with TRBD1. The CDR3 length is 15 residues. Per the germline V gene, CDR1 is ENHRY and CDR2 is SYGVKD. V shed 0 bases, J shed 5 bases, and the junction held 4 bases outside the gene matches. CDR3 in amino acids: CAISESTTGGETQYF. The CDR3 nucleotides are TGTGCCATCAGTGAGTCGACGACAGGGGGTGAGACCCAGTACTTC.

The rearrangement joins TRBV10-3 to TRBJ2-7; 8 bases line up with TRBD1. The junction had 2 bases not matched to a gene; V was cut back by 0 bases and J by 1 base. The length of the CDR3 is 15 residues. Germline V CDR1 and CDR2: ENHRY, SYGVKD. This CDR3 is CAISESTGGSYEQYF. The CDR3 nucleotides read TGTGCCATCAGTGAGTCCACAGGGGGATCCTACGAGCAGTACTTC.

This chain connects TRBV9 to TRBJ1-2, with 9 bases aligning to TRBD1. The junction had 4 bases not matched to a gene; V was cut back by 3 bases and J by 7 bases. CDR1 is SGDLS, CDR2 YYNGEE, per germline. The CDR3 has 13 amino acids. The CDR3 nucleotides read TGTGCCAGCAGCGGGGACAGGGAATCTGGCTACACCTTC. This sequence encodes CASSGDRESGYTF.

V gene TRBV5-1 combines with J gene TRBJ2-7, with a tentative D call TRBD1 (5 bases). The CDR3 totals 15 residues. Trimming removed 0 bases at V and 5 bases at J, with 15 bases between. CDR1 is SGHRS and CDR2 is YFSETQ in the germline V gene. Written as DNA, the CDR3 is TGCGCCAGCAGCTTGGCCGACAGTGGGATGCACGAGCAGTACTTC. It is translated as CASSLADSGMHEQYF.

This clone was counted a few times. The rearrangement uses TRBV30 and TRBJ1-1; 7 nucleotides match TRBD1. CDR1 GTSNPN and CDR2 SVGIG come from the germline V gene (reference sequence). The ends lost 3 bases at V and 1 base at J; junction bases unmatched: 2. The CDR3 loop spans 13 amino acids. The CDR3 region is CAWREGANTEAFF. CDR3 nucleotides: TGTGCCTGGAGGGAGGGGGCGAACACTGAAGCTTTCTTT.

The chain joins TRBV30 to TRBJ1-2, with D possibly TRBD1 on 6 matching bases. Trimming stripped 0 bases from V and 3 bases from J, with 17 bases between. Germline V CDR1 and CDR2: GTSNPN, SVGIG (reference sequence). The CDR3 runs to 16 residues. The CDR3 coding sequence is TGTGCCTGGAGTGTAAGTGCTGGGGGCGCGGACTATGGCTACACCTTC. This encodes CAWSVSAGGADYGYTF.

This clone was detected once. The chain combines TRBV5-6 with TRBJ1-2; D possibly corresponds to TRBD1 (5 bases). The CDR3 runs 14 residues. CDR1 SGHDT and CDR2 YYEEEE come from the germline V gene. Trimming took off 2 bases at V and 2 bases at J, with 10 bases between the two ends. Written as DNA, the CDR3 is TGTGCCAGCAGCTTCGGGGGGAGGAACTATGGCTACACCTTC. It is translated as CASSFGGRNYGYTF.

This chain connects TRBV19 to TRBJ2-7; 10 bases map to TRBD1. The CDR3 is 13 amino acids. J gave up 4 bases and V 7 bases, and 4 bases lay outside the gene matches. CDR1 is LNHDA and CDR2 is SQIVND in the germline V gene (reference sequence). The CDR3 DNA follows: TGTGCCAGTACTGGGACAGGGGATTACGAGCAGTACTTC. Its protein is CASTGTGDYEQYF.

This clone was seen just once. The chain joins TRBV24-1 to TRBJ1-1, with 8 bases fitting TRBD1. The germline gives CDR1 KGHDR, CDR2 SFDVKD. V lost 3 bases and J lost 1; bases outside the gene matches: 3. CDR3 length: 15 amino acids. DNA for the CDR3: TGTGCCACCAGTGATACGACAGGGGCGAACACTGAAGCTTTCTTT. Translated, it gives CATSDTTGANTEAFF.

The rearrangement links TRBV7-3 to TRBJ2-7, with 10 bases aligning to TRBD2. Germline values: CDR1 SGHTA, CDR2 FQGTGA. The CDR3 is 15 residues long. The junction had 5 bases not matched to a gene; V was cut back by 2 bases and J by 4 bases. CDR3 amino acids: CASSLASGSGYEQYF. The CDR3 DNA is TGTGCCAGCAGCTTAGCTAGCGGGAGTGGTTACGAGCAGTACTTC.

The V call is TRBV2, the J call TRBJ2-7, with D unresolved. Per germline, CDR1 SNHLY and CDR2 FYNNEI. There are 12 residues in the CDR3. The V gene lost 6 bases and the J gene lost 3 bases, with 9 bases spanning the gap. The CDR3 bases are TGTGCCAGCAGCCCAGACAACTACGAGCAGTACTTC. This gives the protein CASSPDNYEQYF.

The V and J genes are TRBV7-6 and TRBJ2-1; no clear D. Germline loops: CDR1 SGHVS, CDR2 FNYEAQ. The CDR3 is 16 amino acids. The V end was cut by 3 bases, the J end by 4 bases, with 16 bases between. In nucleotides, the CDR3 is TGTGCCAGCAGCTTTGACCCAGGCCGCCCTTACAATGAGCAGTTCTTC. Residues: CASSFDPGRPYNEQFF.

CDR3 loop: CSVKTSGSTTGELFF. DNA for the CDR3: TGCAGCGTGAAGACTAGCGGGAGTACGACCGGGGAGCTGTTTTTT. V gene TRBV29-1 combines with J gene TRBJ2-2; 12 nucleotides line up with TRBD2. The CDR3 sequence is 15 residues long. Germline CDR1 and CDR2: SQVTM and ANQGSEA. J gave up 5 bases and V 6 bases, and 7 bases lay outside the gene matches.

The genes are TRBV5-4 and TRBJ1-2, with TRBD1 matching over 9 bases. Germline V gene lookup returns CDR1 SGHNT and CDR2 YYREEE (reference sequence). The CDR3 runs to 13 residues. Trimming cost V 4 bases and J 8 bases; bases outside gene matches: 6. The CDR3 DNA reads TGTGCCAGCAGCCGGGACAGGGTCAGCGGCTACACCTTC. As protein: CASSRDRVSGYTF.

The rearrangement links TRBV30 to TRBJ2-7; 7 nucleotides agree with TRBD1. Germline V CDR1 and CDR2: GTSNPN, SVGIG (reference sequence). V gave up 2 bases and J gave up 1 base; unmatched junction bases: 5. The length of the CDR3 is 14 residues. CDR3 nucleotide sequence: TGTGCCTGGAGTTGGGCACAGGGGTCCTACGAGCAGTACTTC. This translates into CAWSWAQGSYEQYF.

The chain carries TRBV9 and TRBJ2-7; 8 nucleotides match TRBD1. Trimming took 0 bases from V and 3 from J; bases not matched to a gene: 5. The V gene's germline CDR1 is SGDLS and CDR2 YYNGEE. The CDR3 extends over 15 amino acids. In nucleotides, the CDR3 is TGTGCCAGCAGCGTAGGGGACAGGCTTATCTACGAGCAGTACTTC. It specifies CASSVGDRLIYEQYF.

J is TRBJ1-1 and V is TRBV30; D unclear. CDR1 and CDR2 (germline): GTSNPN, SVGIG (reference sequence). Between the trimmed V and J ends, which lost 0 bases and 2 bases, there was a span of 7 bases. CDR3 size: 13 residues. The DNA for the CDR3 is TGTGCCTGGAGTGTCAAAGCTAACACTGAAGCTTTCTTT. This translates into CAWSVKANTEAFF.